The clone carrying this T cell receptor (beta chain) appeared many times. The target antigen is unknown. Synthesis of cDNA was carried out by template-switch 5'RACE. The reaction used 10-nucleotide random UMIs. TCRdb reanalysed the 5' RACE reads using MiXCR and keeps one entry per CDR3 protein. Of tens of thousands of distinct CDR3 sequences listed, around 2.5% are singletons. The data originate from a study of neurological immune-mediated disorders. Whole-study context: The 35 or so multiple sclerosis patients comprised roughly 30 that were relapsing-remitting and 3 that were secondary progressive.

Study-level findings and limits: Private repertoires in all groups were suggested by the absence of shared CDR3 amino acid sequences among expanded clones across subjects. Falling below healthy controls, multiple sclerosis showed the least TCR clonal expansion, while HTLV-1-associated myelopathy showed the most.

The CDR3 consists of 14 residues. V dropped 6 bases and J dropped 2 bases, with 14 bases sitting between them. Per the germline V gene, CDR1 is MNHEY and CDR2 is SMNVEV (reference sequence). Sequencing used PBMCs. The clonotype comes from a man aged 45-65 years with multiple sclerosis. This sequence joins TRBV27 and TRBJ2-7; no definite D call. CDR3 amino acids: CASRATHLTYEQYF. Written as DNA, the CDR3 is TGTGCCAGCAGAGCGACACATTTAACCTACGAGCAGTACTTC.